This T cell receptor (beta chain) was observed in a study of spatial heterogeneity in lung cancer. TCRdb independently ran MiXCR on the 5' RACE reads; one entry per CDR3 protein. This table has 11,000 to 15,000 distinct CDR3 sequences, under 14% appearing once. Time point noted: sample taken at primary tumor resection. Extraction of whole RNA from tumor, nontumor lung or frozen PBMC preceded unsorted sequencing. The donor group consisted of approximately 77 patients who had untreated, early-stage non-small cell lung cancer. Trimming took off 9 bases at V and 2 bases at J, with 14 bases between the two ends. CDR3 length: 13 amino acids. In germline, CDR1 is LNHDA, CDR2 SQIVND (reference sequence).

The sequence came from a female donor with early-stage non-small cell lung cancer. The input for sequencing was PBMCs, taken at surgery. This chain uses TRBV19 with TRBJ2-7; D may be TRBD1 or TRBD2 (5 bases each). The CDR3 DNA follows: TGTGCCAGCCGTAGGGACGGAACCTACGAGCAGTACTTC. The encoded protein is CASRRDGTYEQYF.